These 13 T cell receptor beta chains share one sample of origin, sequenced in a study of graft-versus-host responses after intestinal transplantation. TCRdb's table, derived via immunoSEQ multiplex PCR, lists solely in-frame clones and lacks some. The sample lists about 96,000 clones, approximately 90% seen once, with around 0.17% in the top ten. The antigens these receptors bind are not known. Material: unstimulated CD4+ T cells sorted from spleen or lymph node cells, obtained before intestinal transplant. These receptors originate from a human donor who received an intestinal transplant.

As DNA, the CDR3 is TGTGCCAGCAGTGAAGGGGCCCGGACAGGAGATAGCAATCAGCCCCAGCATTTT. Translating it yields CASSEGARTGDSNQPQHF. The chain carries TRBV2 and TRBJ1-5; 7 nucleotides align to TRBD1. The CDR3 length is 18 residues. V lost 1 base and J lost 0; bases outside the gene matches: 9. CDR1 and CDR2 from the germline V gene are SNHLY and FYNNEI.

The V and J genes are TRBV30 and TRBJ1-6; 12 nucleotides agree with TRBD1. The CDR3 runs 17 residues. In germline, CDR1 is GTSNPN, CDR2 SVGIG (reference sequence). V was clipped by 1 base and J by 10 bases; unmatched bases: 11. The CDR3 sequence is CAWSDGTGGSIWSPLHF. CDR3 sequence (DNA): TGTGCCTGGAGTGACGGGACAGGGGGCTCTATTTGGTCACCCCTCCACTTT.

The chain joins TRBV7-9 to TRBJ2-3; the D gene is possibly TRBD2 (6 bases). The CDR3 runs 17 residues. V was clipped by 1 base and J by 6 bases, with 20 bases between them. Germline V gene data show CDR1 as SEHNR and CDR2 as FQNEAQ (reference sequence). This chain's CDR3 is CASSLVGGFALWDTQYF. The CDR3 coding sequence is TGTGCCAGCAGCTTAGTCGGGGGTTTTGCACTGTGGGATACGCAGTATTTT.

The V and J genes are TRBV19 and TRBJ2-2; D might be TRBD2 (6 bases). The germline V and J ends were trimmed by 2 bases and 0 bases, with 13 bases remaining between them. The CDR3 extends over 17 amino acids. CDR1 LNHDA and CDR2 SQIVND come from the germline V gene (reference sequence). The CDR3 spells CASSILAGYANTGELFF. The DNA for the CDR3 is TGTGCCAGTAGTATACTCGCGGGGTACGCGAACACCGGGGAGCTGTTTTTT.

The CDR3 region has the DNA TGTGCCAGCAGCTTAGATACGGGCGGGGCGAACACCGGGGAGCTGTTTTTT. Protein: CASSLDTGGANTGELFF. The chain has TRBV7-2 and TRBJ2-2; a weak D match, TRBD2 (6 bases). Trimming stripped 1 base from V and 0 bases from J, with 12 bases between. CDR3 length equals 17 residues. The germline gives CDR1 SGHTA, CDR2 FQGNSA.

This rearrangement joins TRBV19 to TRBJ2-3; D is possibly TRBD2 (6 bases). CDR1 is LNHDA, CDR2 SQIVND, per germline (reference sequence). CDR3 size: 15 residues. Trimming took 2 bases from V and 2 from J, leaving 11 bases between them. The CDR3 sequence is CASSIRTTLTDTQYF. CDR3 nucleotide sequence: TGTGCCAGTAGTATAAGGACTACCCTCACAGATACGCAGTATTTT.

This chain joins TRBV5-8 and TRBJ2-2, with 9 bases aligning to TRBD1. This CDR3 contains 18 residues. CDR1 is SGHTS, CDR2 YDEGEE, per germline. V was clipped by 0 bases and J by 0 bases; unmatched bases: 6. The DNA for the CDR3 is TGTGCCAGCAGCTTGGCCCTGCGACAGGGGGCGAACACCGGGGAGCTGTTTTTT. It specifies CASSLALRQGANTGELFF.

The J gene is TRBJ1-6, the V gene TRBV30; no definite D call. The germline V and J ends were trimmed by 0 bases and 5 bases, with 5 bases remaining between them. Germline assignment: CDR1 GTSNPN and CDR2 SVGIG (reference sequence). This CDR3 has 13 amino acids. DNA of the CDR3: TGTGCCTGGAGTGTAGCCAATAATTCACCCCTCCACTTT. Translation gives CAWSVANNSPLHF.

V usage is TRBV5-1 and J usage is TRBJ1-5, with TRBD1 matching over 8 bases. CDR3 size: 15 residues. V dropped 1 base and J dropped 1; count of bases not matched to a gene: 1. Germline CDR1 is SGHRS and CDR2 is YFSETQ. CDR3 coding DNA: TGCGCCAGCAGCTTGACAGGGGGGAGCAATCAGCCCCAGCATTTT. It is translated as CASSLTGGSNQPQHF.

The gene calls are TRBV6-1 and TRBJ2-7, with 8 positions matching TRBD2. This CDR3 has 14 amino acids. Per the germline V gene, CDR1 is MNHNS and CDR2 is SASEGT. The J segment lost 3 bases and the V segment lost 6 bases, leaving 7 bases of the junction unmatched. Here the CDR3 reads CASRDSGVLYEQYF. DNA of the CDR3: TGTGCCAGCAGGGATAGCGGGGTTCTCTACGAGCAGTACTTC.

This clone was seen more than once but under ten times. V is TRBV2 and J is TRBJ1-4; D remains unclear. In germline, CDR1 is SNHLY, CDR2 FYNNEI. V was shortened by 7 bases and J by 1 base, with 10 bases between the two germline ends. The CDR3 contains 14 residues. CDR3 DNA sequence: TGTGCCAGCACCCTTTGGAGAACTAATGAAAAACTGTTTTTT. This sequence encodes CASTLWRTNEKLFF.

This clone was counted once. J is TRBJ1-6 and V is TRBV7-9, with D perhaps matching TRBD1 (6 bases). V was cut by 4 bases and J by 6 bases, with 16 bases left in between. From germline, CDR1 is SEHNR and CDR2 FQNEAQ (reference sequence). CDR3 length: 16 residues. The CDR3 spells CASSYLAQGGNSPLHF. The CDR3 coding sequence is TGTGCCAGCAGCTACCTCGCACAGGGTGGTAATTCACCCCTCCACTTT.

The chain has TRBV4-2 and TRBJ2-1, with D uncertain. Trimming took 4 bases from V and 0 from J, leaving 7 bases between them. Germline V lookup: CDR1 LGHNA, CDR2 YNFKEQ. The CDR3 is 14 residues long. CDR3 DNA: TGTGCCAGCAGCCGAGAATACTCCTACAATGAGCAGTTCTTC. Amino acids: CASSREYSYNEQFF.